This note documents a single TCR beta chain sequence. This clone's antigen is unknown. No base-level quality is on record; no much larger clone is a single base apart. The data derive from a study of cytomegalovirus exposure and HLA in healthy donors (dated by TCRdb to the late 2010s). Some background on the complete study: An earlier analysis of about 530 of the donors reported about 260 Gb of sequence data and 90 million to 120 million unique TCR beta sequences obtained from about 200 million T cells. In addition to the first cohort of around 670 subjects, a separate validation cohort of some 120 different subjects was used. Donor age, sex, ethnicity and CMV serostatus were compiled together with the repertoire data. To predict cytomegalovirus infection status, the study combined high-throughput TCR immunosequencing, statistical association of individual TCRs with disease status, and machine learning. Four to six DR-DQ haplotypes were handled as single units for association and clustering, since linkage in the cohort was strong. Roughly 300 gigabases of sequencing data and 75 million to 85 million unique TCR sequences made up an early release that covered approximately 700 HLA-typed donors. In a later genetic analysis, genome-wide SNP genotypes for about three fifths of the 666 donors were used, and that subset was treated as a discovery cohort. Of the approximately 400 genotyped donors, around 81% fell in the genetic ancestry cluster associated with self-reported Caucasian donors. The T cell repertoires of 670 or so subjects were profiled by immunosequencing and related to cytomegalovirus serostatus. In the later analysis, no new phenotypic data were used to find candidate immune exposures; instead, reliance was placed on TCR beta sequences and their occurrence across donors. Among 398 genotyped donors of the cohort, an average of about 220,000 unique TCR beta nucleotide sequences was sequenced per donor, of which about 18% were non-productive. The number of donors typed differed by locus, with roughly 629-640 for A, B, C, DRB1 and DQB1, around 520 for DQA1, 600 to 610 for DPA1, and about 450 for DPB1. A later analysis re-examined previously published TCR beta repertoires from about 670 donors and added high-resolution HLA genotyping to investigate patterns of TCR occurrence. The aim of the study was to test whether cataloging public T cell receptors could identify signatures of past pathogen exposure. HLA typing included class I and class II loci at four-digit resolution. Every discovery cohort repertoire had been produced on one sequencing platform. To decide whether each TCR beta V gene segment behaved as functional or pseudogenic, an earlier analysis of fewer than 750 of the donors relied on high-throughput TCR beta sequencing. The full study reports these points: A later analysis found that TCR association rates varied across HLA loci, with DRB1 alleles showing the most associated TCRs and HLA-C alleles the fewest. Cytomegalovirus status was reported to be diagnosed by the classifier with high specificity and sensitivity in both the original and validation cohorts. In a later genetic analysis, fewer N-insertions in productive TCRs were reported among donors in an Asian-associated ancestry cluster than the 666-donor mean. For the cohort, immune exposure information was limited to CMV serostatus. In this cohort, only TCR beta chains were sequenced, and detectable features were limited by the absence of alpha or paired-chain data. A later analysis found that HLA-associated TCR beta chains were more clonally expanded and had lower generation probabilities than equally common non-associated chains. According to the authors, the approach could potentially be generalized to other disease states and immunological phenotypes. A later analysis found that most CMV-associated TCR beta chains appeared HLA-restricted, with HLA associations seemingly driven largely by CMV exposure. Because some donors lacked HLA typing at each locus, the association tests relied only on the typed subset. An association between a missense DCLRE1C variant and V-gene and J-gene trimming of TCR beta chains was found in a later genetic analysis and replicated in an independent cohort. The earlier analysis of about 600 of the donors excluded about 16 rarely observed V segments, including chromosome 9 orphons, because counts were too low. Strong co-occurrence of HLA alleles, especially DR and DQ, made assigning TCR associations to individual alleles difficult. Specific HLA alleles were associated with 15,000 to 20,000 TCR beta sequences at a false discovery rate of 0.05 in a later analysis. The sequencing pipeline was judged likely to have produced a cluster of highly shared sequence variants as a technical artifact. Most TCR sequences were observed very rarely across donors, whereas some public TCRs were present in many individuals. The study gave a list of more than 150 TCR beta chains associated with cytomegalovirus. Broadly in line with IMGT annotations, most TCR beta V segments showed up in productive rearrangements about 90% or about 30% of the time in an earlier analysis of several hundred of the donors. In a later analysis, several top co-occurrence clusters were reported to appear linked to parvovirus B19, influenza, CMV and Epstein-Barr virus. The presence/absence analyses assumed that sequencing depth was roughly uniform across donors, and that assumption may not be true. A few of the identified cytomegalovirus-associated TCR beta chains were confirmed in vitro to be specific for cytomegalovirus antigens. Linkage disequilibrium might explain the correlated functional status among segregating V segments, but an unknown experimental factor could not be ruled out. A further reported finding was that TCR beta sequences accurately predicted the HLA-A and HLA-B alleles for most subjects in the first cohort.

Libraries were built with the immunoSEQ multiplex PCR assay. For the multiplex PCR, a mixture combining 60 forward primers for TCR Vbeta segments and 13 reverse primers for TCR Jbeta segments was used. The CDR3 region of rearranged TCR beta genes was amplified from genomic DNA with a multiplex PCR assay. Amplified TCR beta libraries were sequenced as 87-base-pair reads on the Illumina HiSeq System. The authors' analysis ran thus. A later analysis counted approximately 76 million unique TCR beta chains across the 550 to 700 repertoires, and roughly 11 million of these chains were shared by at least two donors. Raw reads were error-corrected and collapsed into unique sequences with a nearest-neighbor algorithm that merged closely related sequences to remove PCR and sequencing errors. To assign V, D and J gene segments, CDR3 sequences were aligned to IMGT reference sequences. For a sequence to be retained, a match of at least six nucleotides to both a V gene segment and a J gene segment was required. Rearrangements were called productive when the CDR3 lacked stop codons and stayed in frame with V and J; all others were non-productive. Following IMGT convention, CDR3 was defined as the stretch from the second conserved V-encoded cysteine up to the conserved J-encoded phenylalanine. The earlier analysis of more than 450 of the donors excluded sequences that lacked an unambiguous match to a single V gene segment. In an earlier analysis of 587 of the donors, a V segment was called functional when productive rearrangements were above 56.7%, and segregating when the standard deviation between donors exceeded 5%. A statistical classification framework was developed to diagnose cytomegalovirus status using the catalog of TCR beta chain sequences. In a later analysis, V and J genes were assigned by comparing TCR nucleotide sequences against IMGT/GENE-DB human TR gene sequences. A later analysis assigned CDR3 sequences and most-parsimonious VDJ recombination scenarios with the TCRdist pipeline. In a later analysis, each TCR beta chain was defined by its CDR3 amino acid sequence together with its V-gene family, and reads without a unique V-gene family were excluded. A later analysis removed roughly 590 highly shared, low-generation-probability nucleotide sequences to deal with suspected cross-contamination and a sequencing artifact. A later analysis calculated a clonal expansion index for each public chain from normalized within-repertoire ranks of inferred template counts. A later analysis computed generation probabilities with a VDJ recombination model fitted to out-of-frame rearrangements, and checked the results against IGoR. A later analysis scored TCR-TCR, TCR-HLA and TCR-CMV co-occurrence with hypergeometric tests, applying a repertoire-size bias correction to TCR pairs. A later analysis estimated false discovery rates by permuting HLA or CMV assignments 20 times. In a later analysis, co-occurring TCRs were grouped with DBSCAN, and TCRdist sequence similarity was added when clustering was performed within HLA-allele-positive subsets. Co-occurrence clustering excluded repertoires with fewer than 30,000 or more than 120,000 public chains, plus five with anomalous nucleotide sharing. As stored in TCRdb, this immuneACCESS dataset retains in-frame rearrangements with V and J assigned. A fraction of the clones does not appear; measured against another copy, unresolved V genes explain less than half of the discrepancy, and the remainder lacks a known reason. That table is the source of V, J and clone size, and D and trimming were worked out from the DNA. This sample comprises some 180,000 clones, 79% of them detected only once. Approximately 4.4% of the sample comes from the top ten.

The cohort comprised 670 or so healthy bone marrow donors. Cohort members were all nominally healthy when sampled, although unrecorded immune exposures were likely present. The donor was CMV seropositive and was included in the group of about 290 seropositive cohort members. A peripheral blood sample was collected from each donor, and TCR beta sequencing was performed on peripheral blood mononuclear cells. Genomic DNA extraction from the blood cell samples was performed with the Qiagen DNeasy Blood Extraction Kit. The clonotype originates from a woman aged 25 to 45 in good health and CMV-seropositive. Sequencing input: PBMCs.

The bases are TGTGCCAGCAGCTCATGGGCGCTAGCGGGACTATACAATGAGCAGTTCTTC. The translation is CASSSWALAGLYNEQFF. The chain links TRBV7-8 with TRBJ2-1, and TRBD2 matches 9 of the central bases. The germline V gene sets CDR1 to SGHVS and CDR2 to FQNEAQ. Unmatched junction bases come to 11, with V trimmed by 4 bases and J by 4 bases. Including cysteine and phenylalanine, the CDR3 has 17 amino acids. Of the read, only the CDR3 DNA is kept; its 51 bases are in frame from base 1.